A selection of T cell receptor beta chains follows, all from one sample in a study of blood T cell repertoires in COVID-19. Profiled with immunoSEQ multiplex PCR; TCRdb holds only in-frame clones, not every one. The sample consists of more than 65,000 clones, about 83% of them appearing once. The specimen was peripheral blood. All receptors come from a man younger than 40 with COVID-19, enrolled during active disease. CDR3s leave out the opening cysteine and the closing phenylalanine or tryptophan. Fields, in order: V gene, CDR3 protein.

v_call: TRBV27
cdr3_aa: ASSSLGGSGYT

v_call: TRBV28
cdr3_aa: ASFDSSNTGELF

v_call: TRBV10-3
cdr3_aa: AISEKGMELF

v_call: TRBV5-1
cdr3_aa: ASSEGSNTEAF

v_call: TRBV10-1
cdr3_aa: ASSVSSGSIADTQY

v_call: TRBV6-4
cdr3_aa: ASSRRDTGELF

v_call: TRBV3-1/TRBV3-2
cdr3_aa: ASSHPSGSLQDTQY

v_call: TRBV5-1
cdr3_aa: ASSLLGQQGNYEQY

v_call: TRBV6-1
cdr3_aa: ASSELGSGNTIY

v_call: TRBV10-1
cdr3_aa: ASSEGLAGGLGETQY

v_call: TRBV28
cdr3_aa: ASSLPDRGGSPLH

v_call: TRBV5-6
cdr3_aa: ASSLVSGIQY

v_call: TRBV5-5
cdr3_aa: ASSLAGLGNTIY

v_call: TRBV4-3
cdr3_aa: ASSQDPNLADSPLH

v_call: TRBV5-1
cdr3_aa: ASSLMKSAGNEKLF

v_call: TRBV4-3
cdr3_aa: ASSQDRASGSYEQY

v_call: TRBV7-3
cdr3_aa: ASSFGTGGSFY

v_call: TRBV5-4
cdr3_aa: ASSFDGTGQETQY

v_call: TRBV28
cdr3_aa: ASSKTGSYEQY

v_call: TRBV27
cdr3_aa: ASSFEPYTPESSYNSPLH

v_call: TRBV6-2/TRBV6-3
cdr3_aa: ASSYVRGVRSYEQY

v_call: TRBV11-2
cdr3_aa: ASSSYPGD

v_call: TRBV6-5
cdr3_aa: ASSYSTGGGQPQH

v_call: TRBV7-9
cdr3_aa: ASSLTLAGELGELF

v_call: TRBV6-2/TRBV6-3
cdr3_aa: ASSYSGRGGEQF

v_call: TRBV7-3
cdr3_aa: ASSRTSAGGEQF

v_call: TRBV24-1
cdr3_aa: ATSDLPGTSGSTDTQY

v_call: TRBV28
cdr3_aa: ASRAQGRASTDTQY

v_call: TRBV2
cdr3_aa: ASSGTGVQPQH

v_call: TRBV20-1
cdr3_aa: SARDTAEAF

v_call: TRBV3-1/TRBV3-2
cdr3_aa: ASRPTGATDTQY

v_call: TRBV7-9
cdr3_aa: ASSLNWASGQETQY

v_call: TRBV29-1
cdr3_aa: SVSTGITYEQY

v_call: TRBV4-2
cdr3_aa: ASSPTLTSSVYEQY

v_call: TRBV11-2
cdr3_aa: ASSLTPGRATDTQY

v_call: TRBV7-9
cdr3_aa: ASSPFAGGSSYNSPLH

v_call: TRBV12-3/TRBV12-4
cdr3_aa: ASSPRGNTIY

v_call: TRBV28
cdr3_aa: ASSLLDPGVTEAF

v_call: TRBV29-1
cdr3_aa: SVATGGHGSYNEQF

v_call: TRBV28
cdr3_aa: ASTFSHQPQH

v_call: TRBV4-1
cdr3_aa: ASSQGSIGELF

v_call: TRBV11-2
cdr3_aa: ASSLEQASYEQY

v_call: TRBV27
cdr3_aa: ASSWTGKGKDQPQH

v_call: TRBV11-2
cdr3_aa: ASSYRQGTDGYT